This T cell receptor (beta chain) was found in a study of cytomegalovirus exposure and HLA in healthy donors. Researchers ran the PCR with 60 Vbeta and 13 Jbeta primers. TCRdb keeps only in-frame clones here, not all; method: immunoSEQ multiplex PCR. The table has approximately 100,000 clones, 76% seen once. The study's findings and limits: A later analysis reportedly found that, within productive TCRs, an Asian-associated ancestry cluster had fewer N-insertions than the mean observed across the roughly 690 donors. Sequencing likely produced, as an artifact, a cluster of highly shared sequence variants.

This CDR3 has 15 residues. Germline V CDR1 and CDR2: MNHNS, SASEGT. V was trimmed by 6 bases and J by 3 bases, leaving 14 bases between them. Note on this clone: As yet, its antigen is unknown.

The sample consisted of PBMCs. This receptor was taken from a man between 40 and 49 years old in good health and CMV-seronegative. The J gene is TRBJ1-4, the V gene TRBV6-1; no definite D call. The DNA for the CDR3 is TGTGCCAGCAGGCCCCTCCCGGGTTCTAATGAAAAACTGTTTTTT. It encodes CASRPLPGSNEKLFF.